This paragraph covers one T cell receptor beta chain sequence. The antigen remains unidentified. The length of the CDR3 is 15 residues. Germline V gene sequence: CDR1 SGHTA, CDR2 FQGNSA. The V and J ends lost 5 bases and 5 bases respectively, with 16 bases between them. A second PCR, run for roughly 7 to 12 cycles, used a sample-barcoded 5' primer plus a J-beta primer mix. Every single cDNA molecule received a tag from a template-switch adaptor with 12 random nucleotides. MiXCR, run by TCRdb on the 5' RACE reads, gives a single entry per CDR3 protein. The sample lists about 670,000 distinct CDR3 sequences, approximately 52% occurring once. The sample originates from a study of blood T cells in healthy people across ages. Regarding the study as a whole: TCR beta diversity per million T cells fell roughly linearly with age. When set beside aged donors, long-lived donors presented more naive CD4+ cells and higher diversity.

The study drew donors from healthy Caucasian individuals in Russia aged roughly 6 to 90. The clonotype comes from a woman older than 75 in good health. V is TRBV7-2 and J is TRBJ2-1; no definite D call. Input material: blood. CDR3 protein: CASSMTPDVNNEQFF. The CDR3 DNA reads TGTGCCAGCAGCATGACCCCGGACGTTAACAATGAGCAGTTCTTC.